This T cell receptor beta chain originates from a study of regulatory T cells in long-lasting Graves disease. In its sample, this clonotype was seen many times. Its target is unknown. The germline gene is not matched at one end of the junction; a read error may be the cause. The germline V gene has CDR1 MGHRA and CDR2 YSYEKL. The length of the CDR3 is 16 residues. Study findings and constraints: Repertoires from persistent disease leaned toward TRBV28, TRBJ1-2 and TRBJ2-5.

Time point indicated: newly diagnosed GD, antithyroid drugs for less than 3 months. The TCR library was made from RNA extracted from PBMCs. Combining iRepertoire HTBI primers with Arm-PCR of CDR3 regions, the authors built TCR beta libraries. In the authors' methods: From all samples, identification returned 12 to 15 TRBJ and just over 60 TRBV segments. A single record per CDR3 protein comes from TCRdb applying MiXCR to the multiplex PCR reads. Here the V and J calls rest on TCRdb's processing, not on the authors' analysis. The sample includes 350,000 to 500,000 distinct CDR3 sequences, roughly 15% seen only once; the top ten take approximately 12%. A further study also used this sample, focusing on T cells in Graves' hyperthyroidism and ophthalmopathy.

The sequence came from a woman in her thirties with Graves disease. J is TRBJ2-7 and V is TRBV4-1; D is possibly TRBD2 (6 bases). Source: peripheral blood mononuclear cells (PBMCs), taken at new diagnosis, from a patient treated with antithyroid drugs. For the CDR3, the DNA is TGTGCCAGCAGCCTGGACTCCGGGACTCCTTCCTACGAGCAGTACTTC. Translated, it gives CASSLDSGTPSYEQYF.